This TCR beta chain was sequenced during a study of blood T cell repertoires in COVID-19. Study details: Acute-phase and convalescent COVID-19 samples originated in the United States, Italy and Spain.

Profiled with immunoSEQ multiplex PCR; TCRdb holds only in-frame clones, not every one. The sample carries a few hundred thousand clones, approximately 86% recorded once. Looked up from germline, CDR1 is LNHDA and CDR2 is SQIVND (reference sequence). V was clipped by 3 bases and J by 4 bases; unmatched bases: 7. The CDR3 sequence is 16 residues long. Individuals aged about 18 to 89 years were recruited from about two dozen US areas. Researchers sorted participants into cohorts using their self-reported clinical history. The recovered donors of Cohort 3 showed two negative PCRs, clearance, or symptom resolution.

V gene TRBV19 combines with J gene TRBJ2-3; TRBD2 matches at 10 bases. The sample consisted of PBMCs or T cells enriched from blood (not recorded which). The TCR originated in a woman between 50 and 59 years old who had recovered from COVID-19. The CDR3 DNA reads as TGTGCCAGTAGTATTCTCCTAGCGGGAGCGCCAGATACGCAGTATTTT. Its translation: CASSILLAGAPDTQYF.